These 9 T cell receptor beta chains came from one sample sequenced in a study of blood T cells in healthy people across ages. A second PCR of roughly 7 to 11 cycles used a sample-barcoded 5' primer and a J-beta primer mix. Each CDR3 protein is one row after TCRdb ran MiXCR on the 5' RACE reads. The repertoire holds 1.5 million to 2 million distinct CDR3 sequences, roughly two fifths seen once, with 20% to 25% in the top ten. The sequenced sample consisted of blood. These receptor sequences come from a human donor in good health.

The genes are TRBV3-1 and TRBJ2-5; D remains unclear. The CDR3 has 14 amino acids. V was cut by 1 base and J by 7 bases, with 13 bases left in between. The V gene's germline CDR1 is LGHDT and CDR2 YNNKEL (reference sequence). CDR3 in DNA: TGTGCCAGCAGCCAAGCAGCGAAAGATTGGACCCAGTACTTC. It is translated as CASSQAAKDWTQYF.

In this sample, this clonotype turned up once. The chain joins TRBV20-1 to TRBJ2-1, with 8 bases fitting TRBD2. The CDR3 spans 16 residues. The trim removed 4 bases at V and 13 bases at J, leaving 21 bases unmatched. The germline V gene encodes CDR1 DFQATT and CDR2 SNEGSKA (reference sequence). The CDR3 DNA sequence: TGCAGTGCTACTAAGATTACCGGGACTAGAGGAGAGACCCAGTTCTTC. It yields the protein CSATKITGTRGETQFF.

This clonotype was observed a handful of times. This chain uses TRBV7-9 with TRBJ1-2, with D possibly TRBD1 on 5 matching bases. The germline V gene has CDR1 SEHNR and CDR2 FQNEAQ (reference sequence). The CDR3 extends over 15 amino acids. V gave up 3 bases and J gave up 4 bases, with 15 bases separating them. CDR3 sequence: CASSFGSAGLYGYTF. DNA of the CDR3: TGTGCCAGCAGCTTTGGTTCGGCAGGGCTCTATGGCTACACCTTC. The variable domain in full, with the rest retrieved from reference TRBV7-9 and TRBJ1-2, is DTGVSQNPRHKITKRGQNVTFRCDPISEHNRLYWYRQTLGQGPEFLTYFQNEAQLEKSRLLSDRFSAERPKGSFSTLEIQRTEQGDSAMYLCASSFGSAGLYGYTFGSGTRLTVV.

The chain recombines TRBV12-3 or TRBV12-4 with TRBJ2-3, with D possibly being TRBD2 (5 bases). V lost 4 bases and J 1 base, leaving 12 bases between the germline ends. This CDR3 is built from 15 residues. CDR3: CASSYRGGRTDTQYF. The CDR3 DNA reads TGTGCCAGCAGTTATCGGGGTGGGCGCACAGATACGCAGTATTTT.

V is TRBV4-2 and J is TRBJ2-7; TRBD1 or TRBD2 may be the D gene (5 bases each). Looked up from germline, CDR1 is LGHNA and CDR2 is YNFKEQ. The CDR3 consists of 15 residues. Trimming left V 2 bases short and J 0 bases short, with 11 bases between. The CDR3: CASSQIRDASYEQYF. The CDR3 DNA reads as TGTGCCAGCAGCCAAATCCGGGACGCCTCCTACGAGCAGTACTTC.

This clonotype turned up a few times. The CDR3 protein is CASSDRGQRAFF. The CDR3 DNA sequence: TGTGCCAGCAGTGACAGGGGGCAGCGAGCTTTCTTT. The V call is TRBV6-4, the J call TRBJ1-1; TRBD1 matches 7 bases. The CDR3 has 12 amino acids. CDR1 and CDR2 (germline): MRHNA, SNTAGT. V lost 2 bases to trimming and J lost 10 bases; unmatched junction nucleotides: 4.

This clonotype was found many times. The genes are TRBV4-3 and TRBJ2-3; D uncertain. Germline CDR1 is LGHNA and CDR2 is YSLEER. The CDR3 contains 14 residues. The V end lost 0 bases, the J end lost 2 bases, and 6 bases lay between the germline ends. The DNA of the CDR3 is TGCGCCAGCAGCCAAGATTTGGCCACAGATACGCAGTATTTT. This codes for CASSQDLATDTQYF.

CDR3 amino acids: CASTGTIAYEQYF. The CDR3, as DNA: TGTGCCAGCACCGGGACTATTGCGTACGAGCAGTACTTC. The rearrangement joins TRBV21-1 to TRBJ2-7; whether TRBD2, the table's D call, matches the DNA was not checked. TRBV21-1 is assigned pseudogene status. The CDR3 length is 13 residues.

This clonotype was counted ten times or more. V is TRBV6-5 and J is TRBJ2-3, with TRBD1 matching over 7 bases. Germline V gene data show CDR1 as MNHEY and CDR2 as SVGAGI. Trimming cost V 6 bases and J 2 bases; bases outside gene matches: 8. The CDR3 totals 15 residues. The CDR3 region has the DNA TGTGCCAGCAGCCTGACAGGGATCTCCACAGATACGCAGTATTTT. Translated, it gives CASSLTGISTDTQYF.